This TCR beta chain appears in the sequencing data of a study of blood T cells in healthy people across ages. The CDR3 totals 12 residues. The germline V gene encodes CDR1 SGHRS and CDR2 YFSETQ. It was with a sample-barcoded 5' primer and a J-beta primer mix that a second PCR of roughly 7 to 12 cycles was run. TCRdb reprocessed the 5' RACE reads via MiXCR and lists one record per CDR3 protein. The sample gives about 780,000 distinct CDR3 sequences, 62% of which show up once; 25% to 30% is in the top ten. Remarks on this clonotype: No antigen is known for it. The germline gene is not matched at one end of the junction; a read error may be the cause.

General study findings and limits: More naive CD4+ cells and higher diversity were found in long-lived than in aged donors. While age rose, TCR beta diversity per million T cells dropped in a roughly linear way.

This chain connects TRBV5-1 to TRBJ1-1; D ambiguous. The TCR comes from a man between 25 and 39 years old in good health. The sample consisted of blood. This CDR3 is CASSETNAEAFF. The CDR3 DNA follows: TGCGCCAGCAGTGAGACGAACGCTGAAGCTTTCTTT.